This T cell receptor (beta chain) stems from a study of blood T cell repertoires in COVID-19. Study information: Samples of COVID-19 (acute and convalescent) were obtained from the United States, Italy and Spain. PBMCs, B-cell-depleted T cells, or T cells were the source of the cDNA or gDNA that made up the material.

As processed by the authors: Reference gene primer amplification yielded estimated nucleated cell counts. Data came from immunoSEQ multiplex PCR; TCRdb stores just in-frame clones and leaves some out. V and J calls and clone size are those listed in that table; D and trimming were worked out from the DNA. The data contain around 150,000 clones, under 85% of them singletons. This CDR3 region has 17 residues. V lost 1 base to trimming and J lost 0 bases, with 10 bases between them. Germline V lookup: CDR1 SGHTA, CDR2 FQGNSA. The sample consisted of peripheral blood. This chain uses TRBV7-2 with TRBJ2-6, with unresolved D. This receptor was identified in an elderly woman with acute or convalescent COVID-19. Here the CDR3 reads CASSLDVGNSGANVLTF. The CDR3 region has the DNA TGTGCCAGCAGCTTAGATGTGGGCAACTCTGGGGCCAACGTCCTGACTTTC.